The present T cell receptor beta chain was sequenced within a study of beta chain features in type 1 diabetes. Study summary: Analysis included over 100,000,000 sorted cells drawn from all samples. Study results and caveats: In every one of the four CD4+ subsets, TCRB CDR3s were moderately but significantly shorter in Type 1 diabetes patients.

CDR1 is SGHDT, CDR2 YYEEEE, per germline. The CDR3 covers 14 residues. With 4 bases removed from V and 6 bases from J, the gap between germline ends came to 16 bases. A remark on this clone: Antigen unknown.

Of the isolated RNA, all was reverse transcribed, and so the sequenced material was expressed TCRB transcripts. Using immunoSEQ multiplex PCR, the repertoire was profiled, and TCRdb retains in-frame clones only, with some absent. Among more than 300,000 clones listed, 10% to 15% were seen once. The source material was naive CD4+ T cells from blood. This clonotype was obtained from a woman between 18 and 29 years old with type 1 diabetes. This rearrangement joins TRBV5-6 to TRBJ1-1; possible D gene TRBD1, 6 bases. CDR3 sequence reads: CASSPGHRGAEAFF. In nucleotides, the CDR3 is TGTGCCAGCAGCCCGGGACATCGAGGTGCTGAAGCTTTCTTT.